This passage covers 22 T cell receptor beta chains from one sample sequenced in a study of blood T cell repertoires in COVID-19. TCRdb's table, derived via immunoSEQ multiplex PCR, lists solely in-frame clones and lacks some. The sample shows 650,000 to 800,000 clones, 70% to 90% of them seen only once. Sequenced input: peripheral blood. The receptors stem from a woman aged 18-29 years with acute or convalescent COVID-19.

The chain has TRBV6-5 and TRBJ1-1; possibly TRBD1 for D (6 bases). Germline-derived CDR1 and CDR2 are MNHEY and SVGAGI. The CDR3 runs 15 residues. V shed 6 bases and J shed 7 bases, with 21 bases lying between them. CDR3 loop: CASRLYRARGNEAFF. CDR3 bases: TGTGCCAGCAGACTTTACAGGGCGAGGGGGAATGAAGCTTTCTTT.

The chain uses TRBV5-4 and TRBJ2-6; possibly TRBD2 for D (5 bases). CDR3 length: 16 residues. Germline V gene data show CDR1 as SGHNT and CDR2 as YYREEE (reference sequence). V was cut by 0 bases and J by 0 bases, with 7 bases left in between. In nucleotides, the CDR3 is TGTGCCAGCAGCTTGGCGGGAATCTCTGGGGCCAACGTCCTGACTTTC. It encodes CASSLAGISGANVLTF.

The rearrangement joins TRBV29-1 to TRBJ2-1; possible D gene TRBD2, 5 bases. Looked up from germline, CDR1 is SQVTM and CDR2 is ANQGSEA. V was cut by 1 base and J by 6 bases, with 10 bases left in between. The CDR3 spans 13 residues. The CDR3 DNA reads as TGCAGCGTTGAAGGGAGGTTGGGCAATGAGCAGTTCTTC. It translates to CSVEGRLGNEQFF.

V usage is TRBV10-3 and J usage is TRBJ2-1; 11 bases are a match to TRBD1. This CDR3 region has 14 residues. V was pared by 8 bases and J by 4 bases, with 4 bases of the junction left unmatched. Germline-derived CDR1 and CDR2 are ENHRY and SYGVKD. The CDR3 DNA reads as TGTGCCATCCGCCGGGACAGGGGGTACAATGAGCAGTTCTTC. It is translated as CAIRRDRGYNEQFF.

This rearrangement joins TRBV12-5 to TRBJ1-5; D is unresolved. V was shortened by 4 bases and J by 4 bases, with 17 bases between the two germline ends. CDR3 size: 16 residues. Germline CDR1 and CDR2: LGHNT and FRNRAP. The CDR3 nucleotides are TGTGCTAGTGGTTCCACTCTAAACCAGGAAAATCAGCCCCAGCATTTT. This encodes CASGSTLNQENQPQHF. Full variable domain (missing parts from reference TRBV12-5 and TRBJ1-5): DARVTQTPRHKVTEMGQEVTMRCQPILGHNTVFWYRQTMMQGLELLAYFRNRAPLDDSGMPKDRFSAEMPDATLATLKIQPSEPRDSAVYFCASGSTLNQENQPQHFGDGTRLSIL.

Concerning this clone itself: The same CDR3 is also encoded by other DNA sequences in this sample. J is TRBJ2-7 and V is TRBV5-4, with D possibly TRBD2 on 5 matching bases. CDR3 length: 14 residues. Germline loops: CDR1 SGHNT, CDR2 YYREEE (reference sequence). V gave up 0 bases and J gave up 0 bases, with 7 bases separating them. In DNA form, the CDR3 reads TGTGCCAGCAGCTTGGAACGGGACTCCTACGAGCAGTACTTC. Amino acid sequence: CASSLERDSYEQYF.

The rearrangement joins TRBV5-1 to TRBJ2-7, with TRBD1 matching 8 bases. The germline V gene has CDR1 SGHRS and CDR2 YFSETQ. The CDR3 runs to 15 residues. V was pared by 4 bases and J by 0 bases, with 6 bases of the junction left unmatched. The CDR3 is CASSVWTGISYEQYF. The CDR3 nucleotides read TGCGCCAGCAGCGTCTGGACAGGGATCTCCTACGAGCAGTACTTC.

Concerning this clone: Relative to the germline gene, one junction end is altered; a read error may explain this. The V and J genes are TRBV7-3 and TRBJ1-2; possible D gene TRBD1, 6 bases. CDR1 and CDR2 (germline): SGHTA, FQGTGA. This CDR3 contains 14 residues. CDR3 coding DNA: TGTGCCAGCAGCCCGAACCCTGGGACAATGCGGTTGAGCTTC. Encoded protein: CASSPNPGTMRLSF.

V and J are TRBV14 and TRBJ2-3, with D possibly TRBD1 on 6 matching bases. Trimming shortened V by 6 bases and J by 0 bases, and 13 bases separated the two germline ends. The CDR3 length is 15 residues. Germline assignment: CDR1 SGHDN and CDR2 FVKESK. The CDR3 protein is CASSHRVFSTDTQYF. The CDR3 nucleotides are TGTGCCAGCAGTCACAGGGTATTTAGCACAGATACGCAGTATTTT. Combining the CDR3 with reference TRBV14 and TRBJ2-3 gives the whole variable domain EAGVTQFPSHSVIEKGQTVTLRCDPISGHDNLYWYRRVMGKEIKFLLHFVKESKQDESGMPNNRFLAERTGGTYSTLKVQPAELEDSGVYFCASSHRVFSTDTQYFGPGTRLTVL.

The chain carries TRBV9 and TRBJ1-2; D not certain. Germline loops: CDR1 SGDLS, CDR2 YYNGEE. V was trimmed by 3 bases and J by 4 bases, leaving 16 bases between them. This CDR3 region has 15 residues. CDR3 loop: CASSEPEYGSYGYTF. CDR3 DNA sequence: TGTGCCAGCAGCGAACCGGAGTACGGGAGCTATGGCTACACCTTC. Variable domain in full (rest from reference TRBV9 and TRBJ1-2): DSGVTQTPKHLITATGQRVTLRCSPRSGDLSVYWYQQSLDQGLQFLIQYYNGEERAKGNILERFSAQQFPDLHSELNLSSLELGDSALYFCASSEPEYGSYGYTFGSGTRLTVV.

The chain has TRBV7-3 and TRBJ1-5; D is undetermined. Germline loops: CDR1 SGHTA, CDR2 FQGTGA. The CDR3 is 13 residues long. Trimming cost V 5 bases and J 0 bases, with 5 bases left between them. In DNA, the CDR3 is TGTGCCAGCAGCCCAAATAGCAATCAGCCCCAGCATTTT. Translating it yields CASSPNSNQPQHF.

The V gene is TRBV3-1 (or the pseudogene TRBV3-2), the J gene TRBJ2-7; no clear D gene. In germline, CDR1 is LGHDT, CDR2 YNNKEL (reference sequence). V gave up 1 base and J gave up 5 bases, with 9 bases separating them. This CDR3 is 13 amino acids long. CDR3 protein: CASSQGAYNEQYF. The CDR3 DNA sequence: TGTGCCAGCAGCCAAGGAGCGTACAACGAGCAGTACTTC.

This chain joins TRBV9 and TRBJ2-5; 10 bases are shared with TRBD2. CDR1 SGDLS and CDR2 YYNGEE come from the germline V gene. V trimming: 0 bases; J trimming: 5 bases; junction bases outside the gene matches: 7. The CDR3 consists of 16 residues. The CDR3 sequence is CASSVGAGGPGETQYF. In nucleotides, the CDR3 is TGTGCCAGCAGCGTAGGAGCGGGGGGGCCAGGGGAGACCCAGTACTTC. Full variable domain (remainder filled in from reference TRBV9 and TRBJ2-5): DSGVTQTPKHLITATGQRVTLRCSPRSGDLSVYWYQQSLDQGLQFLIQYYNGEERAKGNILERFSAQQFPDLHSELNLSSLELGDSALYFCASSVGAGGPGETQYFGPGTRLLVL.

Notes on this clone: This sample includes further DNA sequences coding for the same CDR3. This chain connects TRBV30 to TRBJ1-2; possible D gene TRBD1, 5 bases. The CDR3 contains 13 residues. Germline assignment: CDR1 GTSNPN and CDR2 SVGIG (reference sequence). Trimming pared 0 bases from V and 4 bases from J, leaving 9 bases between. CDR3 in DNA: TGTGCCTGGAGTGTTGGTAGGGGCTATGGCTACACCTTC. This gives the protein CAWSVGRGYGYTF. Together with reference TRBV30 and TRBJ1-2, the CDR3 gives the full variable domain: SQTIHQWPATLVQPVGSPLSLECTVEGTSNPNLYWYRQAAGRGLQLLFYSVGIGQISSEVPQNLSASRPQDRQFILSSKKLLLSDSGFYLCAWSVGRGYGYTFGSGTRLTVV.

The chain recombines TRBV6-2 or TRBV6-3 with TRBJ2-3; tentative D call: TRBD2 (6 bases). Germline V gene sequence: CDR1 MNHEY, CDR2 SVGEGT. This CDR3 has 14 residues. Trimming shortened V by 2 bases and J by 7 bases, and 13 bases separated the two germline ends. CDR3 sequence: CASSYPREMNTQYF. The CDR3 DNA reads TGTGCCAGCAGTTACCCCCGGGAGATGAATACGCAGTATTTT.

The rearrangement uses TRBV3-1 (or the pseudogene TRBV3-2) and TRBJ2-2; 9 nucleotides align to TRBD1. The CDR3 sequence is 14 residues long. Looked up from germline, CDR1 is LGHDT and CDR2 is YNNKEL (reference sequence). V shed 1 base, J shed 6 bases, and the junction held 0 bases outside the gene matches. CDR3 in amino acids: CASSQGTGAGELFF. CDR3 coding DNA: TGTGCCAGCAGCCAAGGGACAGGGGCCGGGGAGCTGTTTTTT.

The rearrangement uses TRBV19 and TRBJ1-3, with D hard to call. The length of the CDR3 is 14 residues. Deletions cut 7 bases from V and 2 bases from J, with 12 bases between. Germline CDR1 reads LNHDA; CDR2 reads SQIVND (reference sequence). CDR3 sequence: CASTPGFAGNTIYF. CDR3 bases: TGTGCCAGTACCCCGGGGTTTGCTGGAAACACCATATATTTT.

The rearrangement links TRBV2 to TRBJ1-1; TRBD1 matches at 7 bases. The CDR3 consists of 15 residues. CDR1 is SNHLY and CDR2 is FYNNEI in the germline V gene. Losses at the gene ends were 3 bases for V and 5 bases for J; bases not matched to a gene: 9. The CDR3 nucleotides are TGTGCCAGCAGTGACAGGGGGACGATAGGGACTGAAGCTTTCTTT. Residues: CASSDRGTIGTEAFF.

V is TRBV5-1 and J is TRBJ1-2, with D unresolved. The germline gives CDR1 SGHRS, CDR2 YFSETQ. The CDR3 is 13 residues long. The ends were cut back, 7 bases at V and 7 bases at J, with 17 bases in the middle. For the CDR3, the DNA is TGCGCCAGCCTCCCCACTCCAGGCGCTGGCTACACCTTC. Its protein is CASLPTPGAGYTF.

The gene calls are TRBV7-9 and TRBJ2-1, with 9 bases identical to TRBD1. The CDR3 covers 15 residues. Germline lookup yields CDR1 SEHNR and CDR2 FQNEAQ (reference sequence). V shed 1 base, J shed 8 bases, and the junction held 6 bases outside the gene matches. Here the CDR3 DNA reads TGTGCCAGCAGCTTAGTCGGGACAGGGTTGCATGAGCAGTTCTTC. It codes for CASSLVGTGLHEQFF.

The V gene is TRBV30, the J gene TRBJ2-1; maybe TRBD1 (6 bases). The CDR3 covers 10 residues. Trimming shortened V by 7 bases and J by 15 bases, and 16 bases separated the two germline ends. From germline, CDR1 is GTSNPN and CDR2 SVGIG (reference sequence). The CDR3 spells CASRGQGWFF. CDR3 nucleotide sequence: TGTGCCTCTAGGGGCCAGGGGTGGTTCTTC.

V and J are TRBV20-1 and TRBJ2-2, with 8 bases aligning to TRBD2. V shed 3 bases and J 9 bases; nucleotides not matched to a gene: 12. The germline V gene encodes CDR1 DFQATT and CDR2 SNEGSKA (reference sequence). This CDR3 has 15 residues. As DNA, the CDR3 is TGCAGTGCTAGTTACAGCGGGGGAGGGCACAGGGAGCTGTTTTTT. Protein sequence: CSASYSGGGHRELFF.